Below, 6 T cell receptor beta chains from the same sample are listed, as sequenced in a study of blood T cells in healthy people across ages. Using a J-beta primer mix together with a sample-barcoded 5' primer, a second PCR was run for roughly 7 to 11 cycles. TCRdb re-analysed the 5' RACE reads in MiXCR, keeping a single row per CDR3 protein. The sample consists of some 900,000 distinct CDR3 sequences, 29% of them appearing once. The sample was blood. These receptors came from a woman of 80 years or more in good health.

This chain's CDR3 is CASSPSGRTYYEQYF. DNA for the CDR3: TGTGCCAGCAGCCCCTCGGGAAGGACCTACTACGAGCAGTACTTC. This chain joins TRBV7-9 and TRBJ2-7; D is possibly TRBD2 (5 bases). CDR3 length: 15 residues. The germline CDR1 and CDR2 sequences are SEHNR and FQNEAQ (reference sequence). Trimming shortened V by 5 bases and J by 3 bases, and 17 bases separated the two germline ends.

This clonotype was counted many times. The chain employs TRBV5-1 and TRBJ2-5, with 10 bases matching TRBD2. Judging by the DNA end, TRBJ2-7 fits better; the J call may be wrong. Germline V CDR1 and CDR2: SGHRS, YFSETQ. CDR3 length: 14 residues. CDR3 coding DNA: TGCGCCAGCAGCTCCGGGACTAGCGTCTACGAGCAGTACTTC. This codes for CASSSGTSVYEQYF.

This chain joins TRBV10-3 and TRBJ2-7; 10 bases match TRBD2. With V trimmed by 4 bases and J by 3 bases, 15 bases remained unmatched. Germline CDR1 and CDR2: ENHRY and SYGVKD. The CDR3 length is 18 residues. In DNA, the CDR3 is TGTGCCATCAGTGCCTCCCCGATCGGAGGGACTAGCGACTACGAGCAGTACTTC. Protein sequence: CAISASPIGGTSDYEQYF.

This clonotype was seen only once. Being one base from a much bigger clone, this may be a read error. The chain employs TRBV4-1 and TRBJ2-3, with D maybe TRBD1 (6 bases). CDR1 and CDR2 (germline): MGHRA, YSYEKL. This CDR3 spans 15 amino acids. CDR3 in amino acids: CASSLDRTGTVTQYF. As DNA, the CDR3 is TGCGCCAGCAGCCTCGACAGGACCGGAACAGTTACGCAGTATTTT.

The chain uses TRBV5-1 and TRBJ1-1, with D possibly TRBD1 on 5 matching bases. Trimming took off 3 bases at V and 7 bases at J, with 19 bases between the two ends. The CDR3 length is 15 residues. Germline CDR1 SGHRS, CDR2 YFSETQ. The CDR3 spells CASSSSTGQGLEAFF. The CDR3 bases are TGCGCCAGCAGCTCCTCCACCGGGCAGGGCCTTGAAGCTTTCTTT.

The chain carries TRBV7-2 and TRBJ2-3; D is tentatively TRBD1 or TRBD2 (5 bases each). CDR1 and CDR2 from the germline V gene are SGHTA and FQGNSA. This CDR3 comprises 14 residues. Between the trimmed V and J ends, which lost 3 bases and 4 bases, there was a span of 11 bases. The CDR3 here is CASSLRVGADTQYF. The CDR3 coding sequence is TGTGCCAGCAGCTTGAGGGTAGGGGCAGATACGCAGTATTTT.